This T cell receptor beta chain was captured in a study of beta chain features in type 1 diabetes. Findings and caveats of the study: Researchers report that Type 1 diabetes patients had moderately but significantly shorter TCRB CDR3s across all four CD4+ subsets.

The CDR3 has 15 residues. V dropped 5 bases and J dropped 7; count of bases not matched to a gene: 5. CDR1 LNHDA and CDR2 SQIVND come from the germline V gene (reference sequence). Every bit of the isolated RNA underwent reverse transcription, so sequencing read expressed TCRB transcripts. Method: immunoSEQ multiplex PCR; TCRdb's copy keeps in-frame clones and lacks some. The table includes some 270,000 clones, about a tenth detected once. Worth noting for this clone: No antigen is known for it.

The clonotype comes from a man aged 25-45 years with type 1 diabetes. Sequenced sample: naive CD4+ T cells from blood. The chain has TRBV19 and TRBJ2-1, with TRBD2 matching over 13 bases. This CDR3 is CASSEGLAGRNEQFF. CDR3 nucleotides: TGTGCCAGTAGTGAGGGACTAGCGGGGCGGAATGAGCAGTTCTTC.